This T cell receptor beta chain was captured by sequencing in a study of somatic mutations in cytotoxic T cells in rheumatoid arthritis. The CDR3 is made up of 15 amino acids. The germline V gene encodes CDR1 MNHEY and CDR2 SMNVEV (reference sequence). V shed 1 base, J shed 2 bases, and the junction held 3 bases outside the gene matches. Libraries were prepared by immunoSEQ multiplex PCR; TCRdb keeps only in-frame clonotypes and omits some of them. This table has some 20,000 clones, 85% to 90% appearing once. Material: CD8+ T cells sorted from blood. The TCR originated in a woman aged 50 to 60 in good health. The rearrangement links TRBV27 to TRBJ2-3; 7 bases align to TRBD1. This CDR3 reads CASSLWTGLTDTQYF. Written as DNA, the CDR3 is TGTGCCAGCAGTTTATGGACAGGCCTCACAGATACGCAGTATTTT.